The 5 T cell receptor beta chains presented below share a single source sample, sequenced in a study of spatial heterogeneity in lung cancer. Study-level findings and limits: Higher tumor mutation counts went along with higher counts of expanded intratumoral alpha and beta TCRs.

What these receptors recognize is not known. TCRdb re-called the 5' RACE reads with MiXCR, one entry per CDR3 protein. Altogether 13,000 or so distinct CDR3 sequences are present, 4.5% to 5.5% being singletons, with the ten largest covering around 25%. Time point indicated: sample taken at primary tumor resection. Sequenced here: lung tumor tissue, sampled at surgery. Source of these receptors: a male donor with early-stage non-small cell lung cancer.

This clonotype was seen many times. V is TRBV27 and J is TRBJ1-2, with D hard to call. The CDR3 is 16 amino acids. The V gene lost 5 bases and the J gene lost 1 base, with 17 bases spanning the gap. CDR1 MNHEY and CDR2 SMNVEV come from the germline V gene (reference sequence). The CDR3 protein is CASSHGPPDFNYGYTF. The CDR3 nucleotides read TGTGCCAGCAGTCACGGACCGCCGGACTTTAACTATGGCTACACCTTC.

By sample fraction, this clonotype is medium-sized. The chain combines TRBV3-1 with TRBJ2-7; 7 positions agree with TRBD2. Looked up from germline, CDR1 is LGHDT and CDR2 is YNNKEL (reference sequence). The J segment lost 1 base and the V segment lost 0 bases, leaving 6 bases of the junction unmatched. The CDR3 covers 16 residues. CDR3 region: CASSQDKLARSYEQYF. As DNA, the CDR3 is TGTGCCAGCAGCCAAGATAAACTAGCGAGGTCCTACGAGCAGTACTTC.

This clonotype was found a few times. V usage is TRBV7-8 and J usage is TRBJ1-5; 7 bases align to TRBD1. Per the germline V gene, CDR1 is SGHVS and CDR2 is FQNEAQ. The CDR3 contains 14 residues. Unmatched junction bases numbered 4, after V lost 1 base and J lost 7 bases. CDR3 sequence: CASSLGGGRQPQHF. Here the CDR3 DNA reads TGTGCCAGCAGCTTAGGAGGGGGCCGGCAGCCCCAGCATTTT.

This clonotype was detected ten times or more. V is TRBV28 and J is TRBJ2-3; D unresolved. Germline CDR1 reads MDHEN; CDR2 reads SYDVKM. The CDR3 loop spans 13 amino acids. V was cut by 5 bases and J by 10 bases, with 16 bases left in between. The CDR3 reads CASSTPSPSSQYF. CDR3 in DNA: TGTGCCAGCAGTACCCCGAGCCCCTCGTCGCAGTATTTT.

Ten or more counts support this clonotype. The chain is built from TRBV6-5 and TRBJ1-4; perhaps TRBD1 as D (6 bases). The CDR3 is made up of 16 amino acids. The V end lost 6 bases, the J end lost 7 bases, and 21 bases lay between the germline ends. CDR1 is MNHEY and CDR2 is SVGAGI in the germline V gene. The CDR3 coding sequence is TGTGCCAGCAGCTTAGGACAGAACTTATGGGGTGAAAAACTGTTTTTT. Translating it yields CASSLGQNLWGEKLFF.